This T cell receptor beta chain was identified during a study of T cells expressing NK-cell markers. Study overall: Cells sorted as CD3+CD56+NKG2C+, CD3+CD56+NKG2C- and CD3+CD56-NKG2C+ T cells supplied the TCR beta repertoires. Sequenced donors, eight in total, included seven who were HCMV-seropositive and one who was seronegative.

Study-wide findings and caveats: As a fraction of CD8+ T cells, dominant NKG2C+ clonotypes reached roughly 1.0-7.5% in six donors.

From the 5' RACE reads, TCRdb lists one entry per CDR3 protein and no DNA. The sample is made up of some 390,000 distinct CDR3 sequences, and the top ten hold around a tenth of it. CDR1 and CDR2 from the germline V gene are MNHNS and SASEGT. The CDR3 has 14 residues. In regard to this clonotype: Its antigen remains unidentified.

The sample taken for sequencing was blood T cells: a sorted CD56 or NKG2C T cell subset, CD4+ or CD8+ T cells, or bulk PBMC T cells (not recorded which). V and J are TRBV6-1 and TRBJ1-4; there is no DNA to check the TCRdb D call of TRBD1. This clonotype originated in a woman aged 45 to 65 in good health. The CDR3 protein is CASSFGTGFEKLFF.